These 32 T cell receptor beta chains were sequenced from one sample in a study of T cells after yellow fever vaccination. MiXCR, run by TCRdb on the 5' RACE reads, gives a single entry per CDR3 protein. The sample shows a few hundred thousand distinct CDR3 sequences, 3% to 4.5% of them seen only once. The starting material was PBMCs, obtained 5 days after the yellow fever booster vaccination. The receptors originated from a man aged 18 to 30 who received the YFV17D yellow fever vaccine.

This clonotype was seen more than once but under ten times. V and J are TRBV4-2 and TRBJ1-4; 8 nucleotides agree with TRBD1. Trimming removed 4 bases from V and 8 bases from J; junction bases left unmatched: 6. The CDR3 sequence is 14 residues long. Germline CDR1 reads LGHNA; CDR2 reads YNFKEQ. CDR3 sequence: CASSPRQGREKLFF. CDR3 nucleotide sequence: TGTGCCAGCAGCCCCCGACAGGGGCGGGAAAAACTGTTTTTT.

A few counts support this clonotype. The chain couples TRBV5-1 to TRBJ2-3; 9 bases line up with TRBD1. Germline-derived CDR1 and CDR2 are SGHRS and YFSETQ. CDR3 length equals 14 residues. Unmatched junction bases numbered 8, after V lost 4 bases and J lost 8 bases. CDR3 sequence: CASSRGQGVRTQYF. The CDR3 DNA follows: TGCGCCAGCAGCCGGGGACAGGGAGTACGTACGCAGTATTTT.

This chain links TRBV29-1 with TRBJ2-5, with D unresolved. The CDR3 length is 12 residues. CDR1 is SQVTM, CDR2 ANQGSEA, per germline. With 4 bases removed from V and 2 bases from J, the gap between germline ends came to 8 bases. The CDR3 DNA reads TGCAGCGTTGCCTGGACGCAAGAGACCCAGTACTTC. It yields the protein CSVAWTQETQYF.

V and J are TRBV5-6 and TRBJ1-1; 9 bases align to TRBD1. CDR1 is SGHDT and CDR2 is YYEEEE in the germline V gene. Germline trimming cut 5 bases from V and 5 bases from J; bases unmatched to any gene: 4. The CDR3 totals 13 residues. CDR3 DNA: TGTGCCAGCAGGGACAGGGGAGGAACTGAAGCTTTCTTT. Translating gives CASRDRGGTEAFF. The whole variable domain, remainder taken from reference TRBV5-6 and TRBJ1-1, is DAGVTQSPTHLIKTRGQQVTLRCSPKSGHDTVSWYQQALGQGPQFIFQYYEEEERQRGNFPDRFSGHQFPNYSSELNVNALLLGDSALYLCASRDRGGTEAFFGQGTRLTVV.

The chain carries TRBV5-1 and TRBJ2-5; TRBD2 agrees at 9 bases. Germline-derived CDR1 and CDR2 are SGHRS and YFSETQ. V lost 4 bases to trimming and J lost 1 base; unmatched junction nucleotides: 14. The CDR3 spans 18 residues. In nucleotides, the CDR3 is TGCGCCAGCAGCCCCCAGGCCAGCGGGGGGCACGTCCAAGAGACCCAGTACTTC. Translation gives CASSPQASGGHVQETQYF.

CDR3 protein: CASSPGQNYEQYF. CDR3 DNA: TGTGCCAGCAGCCCCGGACAGAACTACGAGCAGTACTTC. The chain employs TRBV5-6 and TRBJ2-7; tentative D call: TRBD1 (6 bases). Germline CDR1 and CDR2: SGHDT and YYEEEE. This CDR3 spans 13 amino acids. V lost 4 bases, J lost 3 bases, and 11 bases lay in between.

This clonotype was counted many times. The CDR3: CAIRSGVAGYEQYV. CDR3 nucleotide sequence: TGTGCCATCAGATCTGGAGTTGCCGGCTACGAGCAGTACGTC. This chain connects TRBV10-3 to TRBJ2-7; no clear D gene. Germline CDR1 and CDR2: ENHRY and SYGVKD. The CDR3 is made up of 14 amino acids. Trimming took off 6 bases at V and 3 bases at J, with 15 bases between the two ends.

This rearrangement joins TRBV6-1 to TRBJ2-7, with 8 bases identical to TRBD1. The V gene's germline CDR1 is MNHNS and CDR2 SASEGT. Unmatched junction bases numbered 7, after V lost 11 bases and J lost 1 base. CDR3 size: 13 residues. For the CDR3, the DNA is TGTGCCGCACGGACAGGGATTTCCTACGAGCAGTACTTC. It translates to CAARTGISYEQYF.

In its sample, this clonotype was seen a few times. The chain links TRBV29-1 to TRBJ2-1; D is perhaps TRBD1 (5 bases). The CDR3 is 15 amino acids. CDR1 and CDR2 (germline): SQVTM, ANQGSEA. Trimming cost V 5 bases and J 5 bases, with 19 bases left between them. The CDR3 loop is CSVQYGQGAHNEQFF. In DNA, the CDR3 is TGCAGCGTTCAATACGGGCAAGGGGCCCACAATGAGCAGTTCTTC.

This clonotype was seen a handful of times. The rearrangement joins TRBV7-2 to TRBJ2-7; no clear D gene. The CDR3 is made up of 13 amino acids. Trimming took off 1 base at V and 7 bases at J, with 11 bases between the two ends. Germline lookup yields CDR1 SGHTA and CDR2 FQGNSA. The CDR3 protein is CASSLVGLYEQYF. In DNA, the CDR3 is TGTGCCAGCAGCTTAGTGGGCCTGTATGAGCAGTACTTC.

This clonotype was picked up many times. V is TRBV18 and J is TRBJ2-1; 7 bases line up with TRBD1. Trimming at V came to 0 bases and at J to 4 bases, leaving 6 bases not matched to a gene. The CDR3 is 16 amino acids. CDR1 KGHSH and CDR2 LQKENI come from the germline V gene. CDR3 coding DNA: TGTGCCAGCTCACCACCCGACAGGGCGGCGTACAATGAGCAGTTCTTC. Protein product: CASSPPDRAAYNEQFF.

At least ten counts were recorded for this clonotype. This chain connects TRBV29-1 to TRBJ1-1; D unresolved. The germline V gene has CDR1 SQVTM and CDR2 ANQGSEA. Trimming removed 4 bases at V and 2 bases at J, with 11 bases between. The length of the CDR3 is 13 residues. The CDR3 here is CSVAVSENTEAFF. The DNA of the CDR3 is TGCAGCGTTGCGGTCAGTGAAAACACTGAAGCTTTCTTT.

In its sample, this clonotype was seen a few times. The chain recombines TRBV7-9 with TRBJ2-5; D might be TRBD1 (6 bases). The CDR3 runs to 14 residues. CDR1 is SEHNR and CDR2 is FQNEAQ in the germline V gene (reference sequence). V gave up 1 base and J gave up 4 bases, with 10 bases separating them. The CDR3 sequence: CASSLEQGGETQYF. CDR3 DNA: TGTGCCAGCAGCTTAGAACAGGGCGGAGAGACCCAGTACTTC. Supplemented by reference TRBV7-9 and TRBJ2-5, the full variable domain reads DTGVSQNPRHKITKRGQNVTFRCDPISEHNRLYWYRQTLGQGPEFLTYFQNEAQLEKSRLLSDRFSAERPKGSFSTLEIQRTEQGDSAMYLCASSLEQGGETQYFGPGTRLLVL.

The V gene is TRBV7-9, the J gene TRBJ1-5; TRBD1 might be the D (5 bases). Germline values: CDR1 SEHNR, CDR2 FQNEAQ (reference sequence). This CDR3 spans 15 amino acids. V lost 5 bases to trimming and J lost 7 bases, with 18 bases between them. The CDR3 reads CASSVGPGMGQPQHF. Here the CDR3 DNA reads TGTGCCAGCAGCGTAGGACCAGGGATGGGCCAGCCCCAGCATTTT.

This clonotype was seen at least ten times. The chain has TRBV5-1 and TRBJ2-3, with TRBD1 matching 9 bases. V lost 4 bases to trimming and J lost 9 bases; unmatched junction nucleotides: 6. The length of the CDR3 is 13 residues. Germline-derived CDR1 and CDR2 are SGHRS and YFSETQ. The CDR3 coding sequence is TGCGCCAGCAGCGCGACAGGGGGAAGGACGCAGTATTTT. It is translated as CASSATGGRTQYF.

This clonotype was seen only a few times. V gene TRBV6-1 combines with J gene TRBJ2-1; D not resolved. The V gene's germline CDR1 is MNHNS and CDR2 SASEGT. The CDR3 is 15 residues long. V was shortened by 1 base and J by 4 bases, with 11 bases between the two germline ends. This CDR3 is CASSEDMGHYNEQFF. The DNA for the CDR3 is TGTGCCAGCAGTGAAGATATGGGCCATTACAATGAGCAGTTCTTC.

This sequence joins TRBV3-1 and TRBJ2-5, with 13 positions matching TRBD2. CDR3 length equals 16 residues. The ends lost 6 bases at V and 5 bases at J; junction bases unmatched: 9. Germline lookup yields CDR1 LGHDT and CDR2 YNNKEL (reference sequence). The CDR3 nucleotides read TGTGCCAGCAGGCTCACTAGCGGGGGGGCTCGGGAGACCCAGTACTTC. The encoded protein is CASRLTSGGARETQYF.

This clonotype was seen more than once but under ten times. The chain recombines TRBV19 with TRBJ1-2, with TRBD1 matching over 8 bases. The ends lost 10 bases at V and 8 bases at J; junction bases unmatched: 12. The V gene's germline CDR1 is LNHDA and CDR2 SQIVND (reference sequence). The CDR3 covers 13 residues. CDR3 region: CAIPLRDRPGYTF. The CDR3 nucleotides are TGTGCCATTCCTTTACGGGACAGGCCCGGCTACACCTTC.

In this sample, this clonotype turned up a few times. This chain links TRBV28 with TRBJ1-2; 12 bases align to TRBD1. Trimming took 2 bases from V and 4 from J; bases not matched to a gene: 2. Germline assignment: CDR1 MDHEN and CDR2 SYDVKM. CDR3 size: 15 residues. In nucleotides, the CDR3 is TGTGCCAGCAGTTTAGGGGACAGGGGGCCCTATGGCTACACCTTC. Amino acid sequence: CASSLGDRGPYGYTF.

This clonotype showed up just a few times. V and J are TRBV19 and TRBJ2-7, with 10 positions matching TRBD1. J was trimmed by 5 bases and V by 9 bases; bases with no gene match: 4. CDR1 and CDR2 (germline): LNHDA, SQIVND (reference sequence). The CDR3 sequence is 12 residues long. The chain's CDR3 is CASGTGANEQYF. CDR3 nucleotides: TGTGCCAGCGGGACAGGGGCCAACGAGCAGTACTTC.

This clonotype has a count of ten or more. The rearrangement uses TRBV2 and TRBJ1-5; D not resolved. There are 13 residues in the CDR3. The V end was cut by 7 bases, the J end by 4 bases, with 11 bases between. Germline CDR1 and CDR2: SNHLY and FYNNEI. DNA of the CDR3: TGTGCCAGCACCTTCTCAGAGAATCAGCCCCAGCATTTT. The encoded protein is CASTFSENQPQHF. Variable domain in full (rest from reference TRBV2 and TRBJ1-5): EPEVTQTPSHQVTQMGQEVILRCVPISNHLYFYWYRQILGQKVEFLVSFYNNEISEKSEIFDDQFSVERPDGSNFTLKIRSTKLEDSAMYFCASTFSENQPQHFGDGTRLSIL.

This clonotype was observed a few times. V usage is TRBV6-7 and J usage is TRBJ2-7, with D possibly matching TRBD2 (5 bases). Being an ORF, TRBV6-7 has a function that is uncertain. This CDR3 contains 16 residues. V lost 4 bases and J 2 bases, leaving 18 bases between the germline ends. CDR3 sequence (DNA): TGTGCCAGCAGTTGCACCCCTTCGGGGATCCCCTACGAGCAGTACTTC. As protein: CASSCTPSGIPYEQYF.

The sample holds a few counts of this clonotype. The V gene is TRBV29-1, the J gene TRBJ1-1; no reliable D call. The germline V gene has CDR1 SQVTM and CDR2 ANQGSEA. V lost 7 bases and J lost 10, with 16 bases in between. The CDR3 is made up of 11 amino acids. The DNA of the CDR3 is TGCAGCGCAGCCGGGCTCACGGTAGCTTTCTTT. Its translation is CSAAGLTVAFF.

This clonotype has just a few counts. The CDR3 spells CASTQGRGTEAFF. CDR3 DNA: TGTGCCAGCACCCAGGGCCGGGGAACTGAAGCTTTCTTT. The chain employs TRBV6-5 and TRBJ1-1, with D possibly TRBD1 on 5 matching bases. The germline V gene has CDR1 MNHEY and CDR2 SVGAGI. This CDR3 has 13 residues. V was clipped by 7 bases and J by 5 bases, with 14 bases between them.

This clonotype was found a few times. The V gene is TRBV9, the J gene TRBJ1-6, with a possible D match to TRBD1 (5 bases). V dropped 3 bases and J dropped 7 bases, with 8 bases sitting between them. This CDR3 has 13 amino acids. Germline CDR1 is SGDLS and CDR2 is YYNGEE. The CDR3 here is CASSEPGNSPLHF. In DNA, the CDR3 is TGTGCCAGCAGCGAACCAGGGAATTCACCCCTCCACTTT.

The V gene is TRBV7-2, the J gene TRBJ1-1; no firm D call. V dropped 5 bases and J dropped 2 bases, with 12 bases sitting between them. This CDR3 spans 14 amino acids. Germline V gene data show CDR1 as SGHTA and CDR2 as FQGNSA. The CDR3 loop is CASSLSWGNTEAFF. The CDR3 nucleotides read TGTGCCAGCAGCCTTTCATGGGGTAACACTGAAGCTTTCTTT. The whole variable domain, remainder taken from reference TRBV7-2 and TRBJ1-1, is GAGVSQSPSNKVTEKGKDVELRCDPISGHTALYWYRQSLGQGLEFLIYFQGNSAPDKSGLPSDRFSAERTGGSVSTLTIQRTQQEDSAVYLCASSLSWGNTEAFFGQGTRLTVV.

This clonotype was picked up a small number of times. This chain uses TRBV5-6 with TRBJ1-2; the match to TRBD1 covers 11 bases. V gave up 0 bases and J gave up 7 bases; unmatched junction bases: 11. Germline V gene sequence: CDR1 SGHDT, CDR2 YYEEEE. CDR3 length: 17 amino acids. DNA of the CDR3: TGTGCCAGCAGCTTGGATCCGGGACAGGGGGTGGTAGGTGGCTACACCTTC. Residues: CASSLDPGQGVVGGYTF.

V and J are TRBV4-2 and TRBJ2-3, with 7 nucleotides matching TRBD2. J was trimmed by 5 bases and V by 0 bases; bases with no gene match: 8. CDR1 is LGHNA, CDR2 YNFKEQ, per germline. CDR3 size: 16 residues. The CDR3 DNA reads TGTGCCAGCAGCCAAGATGAAGGACTAGAGAAAGATACGCAGTATTTT. This sequence encodes CASSQDEGLEKDTQYF.

Many counts were recorded for this clonotype. Germline and junction disagree at one end, which may indicate a read error. The chain combines TRBV30 with TRBJ2-1; 12 nucleotides align to TRBD1. Germline V gene lookup returns CDR1 GTSNPN and CDR2 SVGIG (reference sequence). CDR3 length: 13 residues. CDR3 in amino acids: CAWSVGTGGECLF. The CDR3 DNA follows: TGTGCCTGGAGTGTCGGGACAGGGGGCGAATGCCTCTTC. Variable domain in full (rest from reference TRBV30 and TRBJ2-1): SQTIHQWPATLVQPVGSPLSLECTVEGTSNPNLYWYRQAAGRGLQLLFYSVGIGQISSEVPQNLSASRPQDRQFILSSKKLLLSDSGFYLCAWSVGTGGECLFGPGTRLTVL.

This clonotype was detected only a few times. V usage is TRBV20-1 and J usage is TRBJ1-2; 7 bases fit TRBD1. This CDR3 region has 12 residues. V shed 7 bases, J shed 4 bases, and the junction held 6 bases outside the gene matches. Germline CDR1 is DFQATT and CDR2 is SNEGSKA (reference sequence). The CDR3 nucleotides are TGCAGTGTCACAGACAGGGCCTATGGCTACACCTTC. This codes for CSVTDRAYGYTF.

The rearrangement joins TRBV7-9 to TRBJ1-4, with 7 nucleotides matching TRBD1. V was pared by 8 bases and J by 7 bases, with 4 bases of the junction left unmatched. The CDR3 has 12 amino acids. In germline, CDR1 is SEHNR, CDR2 FQNEAQ (reference sequence). The CDR3 bases are TGTGCCAGCCGAACAGGGGCTGAAAAACTGTTTTTT. Amino acid sequence: CASRTGAEKLFF.

A few counts support this clonotype. The chain has TRBV20-1 and TRBJ2-7, with D tentatively TRBD1 (5 bases). The CDR3 is made up of 12 amino acids. CDR1 and CDR2 (germline): DFQATT, SNEGSKA (reference sequence). CDR3 region: CITQDRSYEQYV. DNA for the CDR3: TGCATCACACAGGATCGCTCCTACGAGCAGTACGTC.